This T cell receptor (beta chain) was sequenced in a study of cytomegalovirus exposure and HLA in healthy donors. Study conclusions and caveats: In a later analysis, HLA-C alleles had the fewest associated TCRs, DRB1 alleles the most. Near-uniform donor sequencing depth was presumed by presence/absence analyses. There were a few CMV-associated chains whose specificity for CMV antigens was confirmed in vitro.

The donors were healthy bone marrow donors. In regard to this clone: Its antigen is still unknown.

Primers: 60 Vbeta forward and 13 Jbeta reverse. Data came from immunoSEQ multiplex PCR; TCRdb stores just in-frame clones and leaves some out. The sample consists of about 150,000 clones, 70% to 80% of them appearing once. The source is a man aged 30-40 years in good health and CMV-seropositive. The specimen was PBMCs.

CDR3 region: CASSTDRSYEQYF. The CDR3, as DNA: TGTGCCAGCAGTACGGACAGGTCCTACGAGCAGTACTTC. The J gene is TRBJ2-7, the V gene TRBV6-1, with 7 bases aligning to TRBD1. Germline loops: CDR1 MNHNS, CDR2 SASEGT. The CDR3 loop spans 13 amino acids. The ends lost 5 bases at V and 1 base at J; junction bases unmatched: 2.